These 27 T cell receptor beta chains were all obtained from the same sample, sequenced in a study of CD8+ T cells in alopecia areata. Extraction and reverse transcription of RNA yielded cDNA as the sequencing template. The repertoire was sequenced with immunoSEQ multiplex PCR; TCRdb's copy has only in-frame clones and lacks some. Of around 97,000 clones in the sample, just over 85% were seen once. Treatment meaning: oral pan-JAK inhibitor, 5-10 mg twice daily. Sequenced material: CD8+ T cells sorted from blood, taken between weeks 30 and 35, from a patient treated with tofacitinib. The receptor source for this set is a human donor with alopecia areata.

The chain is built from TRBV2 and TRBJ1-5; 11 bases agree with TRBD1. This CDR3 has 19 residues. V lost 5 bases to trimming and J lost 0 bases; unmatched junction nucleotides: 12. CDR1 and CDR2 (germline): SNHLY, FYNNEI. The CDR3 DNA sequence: TGTGCCAGCAGTCTCTCTAGGACAGGGGGCCCACATAGCAATCAGCCCCAGCATTTT. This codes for CASSLSRTGGPHSNQPQHF.

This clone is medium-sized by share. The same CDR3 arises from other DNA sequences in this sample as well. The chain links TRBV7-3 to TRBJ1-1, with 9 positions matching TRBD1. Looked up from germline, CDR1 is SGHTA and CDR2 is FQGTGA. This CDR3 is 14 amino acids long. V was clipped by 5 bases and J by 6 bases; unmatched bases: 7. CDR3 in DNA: TGTGCCAGCAGCCGCGGACAGGGGAGAGCTGAAGCTTTCTTT. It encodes CASSRGQGRAEAFF.

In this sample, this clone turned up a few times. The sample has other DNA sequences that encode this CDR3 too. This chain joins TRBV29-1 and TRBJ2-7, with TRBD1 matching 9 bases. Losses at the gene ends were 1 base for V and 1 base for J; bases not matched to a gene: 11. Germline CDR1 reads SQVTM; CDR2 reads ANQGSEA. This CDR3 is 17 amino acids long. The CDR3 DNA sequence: TGCAGCGTTGAAGGAGGAGGTCGGACAGGGGTATCCTACGAGCAGTACTTC. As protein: CSVEGGGRTGVSYEQYF.

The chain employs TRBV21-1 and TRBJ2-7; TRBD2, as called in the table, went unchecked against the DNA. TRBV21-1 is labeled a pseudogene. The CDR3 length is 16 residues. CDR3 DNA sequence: TGTGCCAGCAGCAAAGGACTAGCGGGAAACTCCTACGAGCAGTACTTC. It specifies CASSKGLAGNSYEQYF.

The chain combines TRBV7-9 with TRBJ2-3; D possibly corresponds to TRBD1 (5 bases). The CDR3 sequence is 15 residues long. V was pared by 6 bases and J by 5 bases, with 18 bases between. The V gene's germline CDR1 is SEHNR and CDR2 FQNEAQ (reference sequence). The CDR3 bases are TGTGCCAGCAGTAACGGCGAGAGAAGGGGAGATACGCAGTATTTT. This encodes CASSNGERRGDTQYF.

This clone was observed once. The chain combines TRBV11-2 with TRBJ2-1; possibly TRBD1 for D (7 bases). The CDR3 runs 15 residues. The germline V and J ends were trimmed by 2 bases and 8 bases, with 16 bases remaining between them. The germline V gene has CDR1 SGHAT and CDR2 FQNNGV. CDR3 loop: CASSLYGRGEDEQFF. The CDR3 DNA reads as TGTGCCAGCAGCTTATATGGCAGGGGGGAGGATGAGCAGTTCTTC. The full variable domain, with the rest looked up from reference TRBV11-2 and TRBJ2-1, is EAGVAQSPRYKIIEKRQSVAFWCNPISGHATLYWYQQILGQGPKLLIQFQNNGVVDDSQLPKDRFSAERLKGVDSTLKIQPAKLEDSAVYLCASSLYGRGEDEQFFGPGTRLTVL.

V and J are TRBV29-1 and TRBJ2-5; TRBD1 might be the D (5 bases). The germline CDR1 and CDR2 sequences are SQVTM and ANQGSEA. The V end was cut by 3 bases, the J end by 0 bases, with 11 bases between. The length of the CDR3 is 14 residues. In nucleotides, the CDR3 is TGCAGCGTTGACCGACCAGGGTACCAAGAGACCCAGTACTTC. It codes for CSVDRPGYQETQYF.

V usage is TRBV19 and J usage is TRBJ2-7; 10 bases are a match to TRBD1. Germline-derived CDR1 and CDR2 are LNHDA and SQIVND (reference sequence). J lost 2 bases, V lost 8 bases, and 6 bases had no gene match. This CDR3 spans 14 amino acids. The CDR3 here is CASGLGTGAYEQYF. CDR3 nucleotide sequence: TGTGCCAGTGGATTGGGGACAGGGGCCTACGAGCAGTACTTC.

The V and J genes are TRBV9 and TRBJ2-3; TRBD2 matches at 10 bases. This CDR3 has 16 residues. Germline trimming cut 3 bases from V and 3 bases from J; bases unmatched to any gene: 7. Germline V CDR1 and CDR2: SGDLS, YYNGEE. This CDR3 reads CASSAASGGLTDTQYF. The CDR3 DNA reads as TGTGCCAGCAGCGCAGCTAGCGGGGGCCTTACAGATACGCAGTATTTT.

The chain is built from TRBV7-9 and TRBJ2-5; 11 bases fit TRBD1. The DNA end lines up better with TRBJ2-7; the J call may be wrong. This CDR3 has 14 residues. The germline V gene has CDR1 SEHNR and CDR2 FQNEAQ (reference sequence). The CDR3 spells CASYRDRGTHEQYF. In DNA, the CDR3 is TGTGCCAGTTACCGGGACAGGGGGACCCACGAGCAGTACTTC.

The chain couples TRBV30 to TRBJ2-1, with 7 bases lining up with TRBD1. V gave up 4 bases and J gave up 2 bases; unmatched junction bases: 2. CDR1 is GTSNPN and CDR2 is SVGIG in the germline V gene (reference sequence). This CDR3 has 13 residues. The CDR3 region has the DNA TGTGCCTGGACGCAGGGGGCCTACAATGAGCAGTTCTTC. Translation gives CAWTQGAYNEQFF.

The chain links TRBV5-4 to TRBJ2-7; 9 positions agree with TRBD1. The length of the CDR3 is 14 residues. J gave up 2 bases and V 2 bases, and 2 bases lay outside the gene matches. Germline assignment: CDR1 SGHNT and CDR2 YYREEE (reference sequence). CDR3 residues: CASSFGDRAYEQYF. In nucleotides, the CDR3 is TGTGCCAGCAGCTTTGGGGACAGGGCCTACGAGCAGTACTTC.

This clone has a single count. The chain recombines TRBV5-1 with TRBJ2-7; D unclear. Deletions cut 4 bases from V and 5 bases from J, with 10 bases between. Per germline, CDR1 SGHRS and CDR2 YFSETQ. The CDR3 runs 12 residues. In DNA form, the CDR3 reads TGCGCCAGCAGCGAGACATCGAACGAGCAGTACTTC. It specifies CASSETSNEQYF.

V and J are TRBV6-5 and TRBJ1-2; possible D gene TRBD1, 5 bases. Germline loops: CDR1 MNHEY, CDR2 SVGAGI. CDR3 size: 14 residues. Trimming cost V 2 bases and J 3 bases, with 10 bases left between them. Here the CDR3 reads CASSYSQGHYGYTF. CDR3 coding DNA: TGTGCCAGCAGTTACAGCCAGGGTCACTATGGCTACACCTTC.

In nucleotides, the CDR3 is TGTGCCAGCAGCTTAGGAGAGGACGAGCAGTACTTC. This gives the protein CASSLGEDEQYF. The V gene is TRBV13, the J gene TRBJ2-7; D remains ambiguous. The V gene lost 0 bases and the J gene lost 5 bases, with 5 bases spanning the gap. The CDR3 covers 12 residues. CDR1 is PRHDT and CDR2 is FYEKMQ in the germline V gene (reference sequence).

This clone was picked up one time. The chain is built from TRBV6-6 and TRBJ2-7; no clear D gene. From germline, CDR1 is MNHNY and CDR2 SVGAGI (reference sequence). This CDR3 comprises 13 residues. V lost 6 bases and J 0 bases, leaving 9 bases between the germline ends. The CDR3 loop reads CASSDVSSYEQYF. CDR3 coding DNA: TGTGCCAGCAGCGACGTGAGCTCCTACGAGCAGTACTTC.

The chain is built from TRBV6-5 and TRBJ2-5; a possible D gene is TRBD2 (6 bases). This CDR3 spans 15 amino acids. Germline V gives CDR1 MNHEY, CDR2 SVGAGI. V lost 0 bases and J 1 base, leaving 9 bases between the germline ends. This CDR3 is CASSYSFGGQETQYF. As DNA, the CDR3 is TGTGCCAGCAGTTACTCGTTCGGGGGCCAAGAGACCCAGTACTTC.

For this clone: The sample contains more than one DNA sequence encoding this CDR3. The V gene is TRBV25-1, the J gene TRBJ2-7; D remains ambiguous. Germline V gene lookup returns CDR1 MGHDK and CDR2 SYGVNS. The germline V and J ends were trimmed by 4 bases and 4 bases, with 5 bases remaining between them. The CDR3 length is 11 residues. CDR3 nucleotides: TGTGCCAGCAGTGTCCTTTACGAGCAGTACTTC. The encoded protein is CASSVLYEQYF.

DNA of the CDR3: TGCAGTGCTAGTCGCGGTAATGAGCAGTTCTTC. Amino acid sequence: CSASRGNEQFF. The rearrangement links TRBV20-1 to TRBJ2-1; D is unresolved. The CDR3 covers 11 residues. Looked up from germline, CDR1 is DFQATT and CDR2 is SNEGSKA (reference sequence). Trimming removed 3 bases at V and 7 bases at J, with 7 bases between.

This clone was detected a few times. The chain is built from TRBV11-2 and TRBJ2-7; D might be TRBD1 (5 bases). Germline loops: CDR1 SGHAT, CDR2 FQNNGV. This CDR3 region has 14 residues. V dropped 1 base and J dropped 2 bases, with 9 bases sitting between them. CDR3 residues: CASSLGQTAYEQYF. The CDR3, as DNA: TGTGCCAGCAGCTTAGGACAGACCGCCTACGAGCAGTACTTC.

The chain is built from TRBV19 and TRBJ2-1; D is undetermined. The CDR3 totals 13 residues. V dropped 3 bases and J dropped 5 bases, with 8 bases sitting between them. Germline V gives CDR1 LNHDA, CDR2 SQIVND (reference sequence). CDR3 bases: TGTGCCAGTAGTATCGCGGCAGACAATGAGCAGTTCTTC. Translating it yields CASSIAADNEQFF.

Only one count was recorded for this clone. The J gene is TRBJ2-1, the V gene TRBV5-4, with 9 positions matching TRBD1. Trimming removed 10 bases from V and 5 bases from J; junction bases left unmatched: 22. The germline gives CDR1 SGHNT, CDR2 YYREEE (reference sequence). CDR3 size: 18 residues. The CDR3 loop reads CAASPRDRATMRNNEQFF. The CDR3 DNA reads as TGTGCCGCGAGCCCCCGGGACAGGGCTACAATGAGGAACAATGAGCAGTTCTTC.

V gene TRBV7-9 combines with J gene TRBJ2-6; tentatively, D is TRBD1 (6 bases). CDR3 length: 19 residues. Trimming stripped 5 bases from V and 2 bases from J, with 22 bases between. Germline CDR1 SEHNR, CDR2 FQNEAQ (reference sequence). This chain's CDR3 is CASSVRGRRGLPGANVLTF. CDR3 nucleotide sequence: TGTGCCAGCAGCGTCAGGGGTCGCCGAGGCCTTCCTGGGGCCAACGTCCTGACTTTC.

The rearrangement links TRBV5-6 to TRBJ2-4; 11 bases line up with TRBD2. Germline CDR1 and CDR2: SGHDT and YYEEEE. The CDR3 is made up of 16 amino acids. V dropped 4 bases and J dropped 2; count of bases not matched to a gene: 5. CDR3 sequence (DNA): TGTGCCAGCAGCGACCCTAGCGGGGGGTCCAAAAACATTCAGTACTTC. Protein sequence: CASSDPSGGSKNIQYF. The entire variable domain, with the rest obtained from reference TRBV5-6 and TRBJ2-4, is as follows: DAGVTQSPTHLIKTRGQQVTLRCSPKSGHDTVSWYQQALGQGPQFIFQYYEEEERQRGNFPDRFSGHQFPNYSSELNVNALLLGDSALYLCASSDPSGGSKNIQYFGAGTRLSVL.

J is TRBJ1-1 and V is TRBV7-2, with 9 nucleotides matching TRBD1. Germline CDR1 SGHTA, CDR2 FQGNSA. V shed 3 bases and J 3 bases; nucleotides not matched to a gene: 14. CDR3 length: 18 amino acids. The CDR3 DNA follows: TGTGCCAGCAGCTTCGCCGGGACAGGGACATTCGGGGACACTGAAGCTTTCTTT. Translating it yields CASSFAGTGTFGDTEAFF.

DNA of the CDR3: TGCAGTGCTAGAGTGTACAATGAGCAGTTCTTC. This encodes CSARVYNEQFF. This rearrangement joins TRBV20-1 to TRBJ2-1; D unclear. The V and J ends lost 1 base and 4 bases respectively, with 2 bases between them. Germline-derived CDR1 and CDR2 are DFQATT and SNEGSKA (reference sequence). CDR3 length equals 11 residues.

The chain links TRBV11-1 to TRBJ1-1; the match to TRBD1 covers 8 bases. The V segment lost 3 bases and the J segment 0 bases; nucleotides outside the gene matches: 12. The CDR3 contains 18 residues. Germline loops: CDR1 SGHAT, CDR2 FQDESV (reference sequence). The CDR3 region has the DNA TGTGCCAGCAGCTTGGACGGACAGGGAAGTGTCGTGAACACTGAAGCTTTCTTT. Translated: CASSLDGQGSVVNTEAFF. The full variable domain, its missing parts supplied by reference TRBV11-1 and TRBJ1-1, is EAEVAQSPRYKITEKSQAVAFWCDPISGHATLYWYRQILGQGPELLVQFQDESVVDDSQLPKDRFSAERLKGVDSTLKIQPAELGDSAMYLCASSLDGQGSVVNTEAFFGQGTRLTVV.